The 5 T cell receptor beta chains presented below share a single source sample, sequenced in a study of shared clonotypes between healthy human individuals. Libraries were prepared by immunoSEQ multiplex PCR; TCRdb keeps only in-frame clonotypes and omits some of them. The table lists roughly 220,000 clones, 50% to 75% of them singletons. The sequenced material came from memory CD4+ T cells sorted from blood. Subset specified: CD45RA-negative fraction. The receptors shown here come from a man aged 30 to 39 in good health.

A word on this clone: Since a much larger clone is just one base distant, this may be a read error. V gene TRBV13 combines with J gene TRBJ2-7; unclear D gene. The CDR3 loop spans 11 amino acids. CDR1 is PRHDT, CDR2 FYEKMQ, per germline (reference sequence). V shed 6 bases and J shed 3 bases, with 6 bases lying between them. In DNA form, the CDR3 reads TGTGCCAGCAGTTCATTCTACGAGCAGTACTTC. It codes for CASSSFYEQYF.

This clone turned up a few times. The chain combines TRBV7-9 with TRBJ1-1; tentatively, D is TRBD1 (6 bases). Germline V gene data show CDR1 as SEHNR and CDR2 as FQNEAQ (reference sequence). V gave up 6 bases and J gave up 2 bases, with 13 bases separating them. The CDR3 extends over 14 amino acids. This chain's CDR3 is CASRETGANTEAFF. The CDR3 bases are TGTGCCAGCAGGGAGACAGGAGCTAACACTGAAGCTTTCTTT.

The chain has TRBV5-8 and TRBJ2-1, with 9 nucleotides matching TRBD1. Germline V gives CDR1 SGHTS, CDR2 YDEGEE. The CDR3 sequence is 15 residues long. Losses at the gene ends were 0 bases for V and 6 bases for J; bases not matched to a gene: 4. DNA for the CDR3: TGTGCCAGCAGCTTGGGGGACAGGGACCTCAATGAGCAGTTCTTC. The encoded protein is CASSLGDRDLNEQFF.

This chain links TRBV6-5 with TRBJ1-4, with a tentative D call TRBD1 (6 bases). The germline gives CDR1 MNHEY, CDR2 SVGAGI. V dropped 6 bases and J dropped 4 bases, with 12 bases sitting between them. The CDR3 runs to 14 residues. CDR3 region: CASSPQGLNEKLFF. For the CDR3, the DNA is TGTGCCAGCAGCCCACAGGGACTTAATGAAAAACTGTTTTTT.

In its sample, this clone was seen many times. The gene calls are TRBV2 and TRBJ1-4, with a tentative D call TRBD1 (6 bases). Germline CDR1 SNHLY, CDR2 FYNNEI. The CDR3 has 14 amino acids. The V and J ends lost 10 bases and 8 bases respectively, with 20 bases between them. The CDR3: CATQEDSQWEKLFF. CDR3 nucleotides: TGTGCCACCCAGGAGGACAGTCAATGGGAAAAACTGTTTTTT.